The present T cell receptor (beta chain) was sequenced within a study of T cell responses to AZD1222 COVID-19 vaccine. The study's findings and limits: Researchers report vaccine-associated CD4 TCRs spanning spike, with dominance at 160-218 and 743-854. Females outnumbered males among donors, who were mostly white British; clonal diversity was possibly underestimated. Among those given AZD1222, only 6 or 7 were seropositive at baseline.

The CDR3 runs to 14 residues. V shed 3 bases and J shed 5 bases, with 13 bases lying between them. CDR1 ENHRY and CDR2 SYGVKD come from the germline V gene. This clone appeared a single time. The target antigen is unknown. Sequencing used immunoSEQ multiplex PCR; TCRdb keeps in-frame clones, though not all of them. The sample holds about 130,000 clones, around 90% seen once. This TCR was sampled from an adult in good health. The chain links TRBV10-3 to TRBJ1-1; D is perhaps TRBD1 (5 bases). The sample in question was peripheral blood, obtained on day 0 of AZD1222 vaccination. The CDR3 DNA sequence: TGTGCCATCAGTGACCGGGACTCGGGAACTGAAGCTTTCTTT. It specifies CAISDRDSGTEAFF.